A selection of T cell receptor beta chains follows, all from one sample in a study of blood T cell repertoires in COVID-19. Method: immunoSEQ multiplex PCR; TCRdb's copy keeps in-frame clones and lacks some. Here the sample spans around 100,000 clones, 85% being singletons. Sequences were obtained from peripheral blood. All receptors come from a human donor in a cohort sampled during active COVID-19. Both conserved end residues are part of each CDR3. D genes are given only for firm matches. Size is omitted from some rows. Given values are once, few, many or a class for expanded clones.

size | J | V | D | CDR3 | DNA
. | TRBJ1-2 | TRBV7-6 | TRBD1 | CASSLRGTGGGSNYGYTF | TGTGCCAGCAGCTTAAGGGGGACAGGGGGCGGCTCTAACTATGGCTACACCTTC
few | TRBJ2-2 | TRBV5-1 | TRBD1 | CASSRRDRDTGELFF | TGCGCCAGCAGCCGCCGGGACAGGGACACCGGGGAGCTGTTTTTT
once | TRBJ2-3 | TRBV28 | TRBD2 | CASSPGLAGPADTQYF | TGTGCCAGCAGTCCCGGACTAGCGGGGCCAGCGGATACGCAGTATTTT
. | TRBJ1-3 | TRBV19 | TRBD1 | CASSTGAISGNTIYF | TGTGCCAGTTCCACAGGGGCCATCTCTGGAAACACCATATATTTT
. | TRBJ1-1 | TRBV12-3/TRBV12-4 | . | CASSPTGNTEAFF | TGTGCCAGCAGCCCGACAGGGAACACTGAAGCTTTCTTT
. | TRBJ1-2 | TRBV12-3/TRBV12-4 | . | CASRLSDGYTF | TGTGCCAGCAGACTTTCGGATGGCTACACCTTC
. | TRBJ2-3 | TRBV7-3 | TRBD2 | CASSLGLASTDTQYF | TGTGCCAGCAGCTTGGGACTAGCGAGCACAGATACGCAGTATTTT
. | TRBJ2-1 | TRBV7-9 | . | CASSLPDQGNEQFF | TGTGCCAGCAGCTTACCCGACCAGGGGAATGAGCAGTTCTTC
. | TRBJ1-2 | TRBV28 | TRBD1 | CASSYQDRVTYGYTF | TGTGCCAGCAGTTACCAAGACAGGGTAACCTATGGCTACACCTTC
. | TRBJ1-3 | TRBV28 | . | CASSYSSGNTIYF | TGTGCCAGCAGTTACAGCTCTGGAAACACCATATATTTT
. | TRBJ2-2 | TRBV27 | TRBD1 | CASSLLPGQGNTGELFF | TGTGCCAGCAGTTTACTACCGGGACAGGGAAACACCGGGGAGCTGTTTTTT
. | TRBJ2-3 | TRBV4-2 | . | CASSQPGVPSTDTQYF | TGTGCCAGCAGCCAACCGGGGGTGCCGAGCACAGATACGCAGTATTTT
. | TRBJ1-1 | TRBV9 | . | CASSPAGYRATEAFF | TGTGCCAGCAGCCCCGCAGGATACAGGGCTACTGAAGCTTTCTTT
. | TRBJ1-1 | TRBV5-1 | . | CASSFGGTGPAEAFF | TGCGCCAGCAGTTTTGGGGGGACGGGGCCCGCTGAAGCTTTCTTT
. | TRBJ2-3 | TRBV25-1 | TRBD1 | CASSEFLETGADTQYF | TGTGCCAGCAGTGAATTTTTGGAGACAGGGGCCGATACGCAGTATTTT
. | TRBJ2-1 | TRBV30 | . | CAWRGHLKDEQFF | TGTGCCTGGAGGGGACACCTCAAGGATGAGCAGTTCTTC
. | TRBJ2-2 | TRBV3-1/TRBV3-2 | . | CASSQGGHYSNTGELFF | TGTGCCAGCAGCCAAGGAGGACATTACTCGAACACCGGGGAGCTGTTTTTT
. | TRBJ2-3 | TRBV7-3 | . | CASSLGLSRDTDTQYF | TGTGCCAGCAGCTTAGGTCTCTCCAGGGACACAGATACGCAGTATTTT
. | TRBJ2-1 | TRBV6-2/TRBV6-3 | TRBD2 | CASSELRGTSGGGEFF | TGTGCCAGCAGTGAGCTTCGCGGGACTAGCGGGGGAGGAGAGTTCTTC
. | TRBJ1-5 | TRBV2 | TRBD1 | CASCVETGSQPQHF | TGTGCCAGCTGCGTGGAGACAGGGAGTCAGCCCCAGCATTTT
. | TRBJ1-4 | TRBV10-2 | . | CASGPSGEKLFF | TGCGCCAGCGGACCCAGCGGGGAAAAACTGTTTTTT
. | TRBJ1-1 | TRBV19 | TRBD1 | CASSVTGRGTEAFF | TGTGCCAGTAGTGTGACAGGGCGGGGCACTGAAGCTTTCTTT
. | TRBJ1-1 | TRBV28 | TRBD1 | CASSPGQGKSTEAFF | TGTGCCAGCAGTCCGGGACAGGGTAAGAGCACTGAAGCTTTCTTT
few | TRBJ1-5 | TRBV6-2/TRBV6-3 | . | CASSYGGGMNQPQHF | TGTGCCAGCAGTTACGGTGGCGGGATGAATCAGCCCCAGCATTTT
once | TRBJ2-1 | TRBV7-9 | TRBD2 | CASTSGGAGEQFF | TGTGCCAGCACTAGCGGGGGGGCGGGTGAGCAGTTCTTC
. | TRBJ2-7 | TRBV11-2 | TRBD1 | CASSMDRGPYEQYF | TGTGCCAGCAGCATGGACAGGGGGCCGTACGAGCAGTACTTC
. | TRBJ1-1 | TRBV18 | . | CASSPRRYSNMNTEAFF | TGTGCCAGCTCACCCCGTAGGTACAGCAACATGAACACTGAAGCTTTCTTT
. | TRBJ2-3 | TRBV28 | TRBD2 | CASRIEGTRTDTQYF | TGTGCCAGCAGAATAGAGGGGACTAGAACAGATACGCAGTATTTT
few | TRBJ2-3 | TRBV5-1 | . | CASSITGLTDTQYF | TGCGCCAGCAGCATAACGGGACTCACAGATACGCAGTATTTT
. | TRBJ1-4 | TRBV6-6 | . | CASSYPRGYTNEKLFF | TGTGCCAGCAGTTACCCAAGGGGTTACACTAATGAAAAACTGTTTTTT
. | TRBJ2-5 | TRBV5-6 | TRBD2 | CASSRLAGGRETGQETQYF | TGTGCCAGCAGCCGACTAGCGGGGGGCAGAGAAACGGGGCAAGAGACCCAGTACTTC
once | TRBJ1-4 | TRBV6-1 | . | CASSEIDSLNEKLFF | TGTGCCAGCAGTGAAATAGACAGCCTTAATGAAAAACTGTTTTTT
. | TRBJ2-3 | TRBV7-6 | . | CASSFSGGPKVTDTQYF | TGTGCCAGCAGCTTCAGCGGTGGCCCGAAGGTCACAGATACGCAGTATTTT
. | TRBJ1-5 | TRBV2 | . | CASKGAAGPQHF | TGTGCCAGCAAAGGGGCCGCTGGGCCCCAGCATTTT
. | TRBJ2-2 | TRBV5-1 | . | CASSYGGMVGELFF | TGCGCCAGCAGCTACGGGGGAATGGTCGGGGAGCTGTTTTTT
. | TRBJ2-3 | TRBV7-9 | TRBD1 | CASSLGQGATDTQYF | TGTGCCAGCAGCTTAGGACAGGGGGCAACAGATACGCAGTATTTT
. | TRBJ1-4 | TRBV19 | . | CASSMLTVSTNEKLFF | TGTGCCAGTAGTATGCTGACAGTTTCAACTAATGAAAAACTGTTTTTT
. | TRBJ1-2 | TRBV6-2/TRBV6-3 | TRBD1 | CASSSTDRVNGYTF | TGTGCCAGCAGTTCAACGGACAGGGTGAACGGCTACACCTTC
once | TRBJ2-5 | TRBV7-8 | . | CASSRDRVQETQYF | TGTGCCAGCAGCAGAGACAGAGTCCAAGAGACCCAGTACTTC
once | TRBJ2-1 | TRBV2 | TRBD2 | CASSGLAAYNEQFF | TGTGCCAGCAGCGGACTAGCGGCCTACAATGAGCAGTTCTTC
. | TRBJ2-7 | TRBV6-5 | TRBD1 | CASSYGVSGGSYEQYF | TGTGCCAGCAGTTACGGCGTGTCAGGGGGATCCTACGAGCAGTACTTC
once | TRBJ2-7 | TRBV2 | . | CASSEGLAYEQYF | TGTGCCAGCAGTGAAGGGCTAGCGTACGAGCAGTACTTC
. | TRBJ1-2 | TRBV5-6 | TRBD1 | CASSHRGSANYGYTF | TGTGCCAGCAGTCACAGGGGGAGTGCTAACTATGGCTACACCTTC
. | TRBJ1-4 | TRBV19 | . | CASSPRTVNEKLFF | TGTGCCAGTAGTCCCCGGACAGTTAATGAAAAACTGTTTTTT
. | TRBJ2-5 | TRBV24-1 | TRBD2 | CATSATTSGGAWETQYF | TGTGCCACCAGTGCGACGACTAGCGGGGGGGCTTGGGAGACCCAGTACTTC
. | TRBJ2-5 | TRBV11-3 | TRBD1 | CASSGQGRETQYF | TGTGCCAGCAGCGGACAGGGTCGAGAGACCCAGTACTTC
. | TRBJ2-2 | TRBV6-1 | . | CASSETWNRDTGELFF | TGTGCCAGCAGTGAAACGTGGAACAGGGACACCGGGGAGCTGTTTTTT
. | TRBJ2-7 | TRBV19 | TRBD1 | CASSGGTGLNEQYF | TGTGCCAGTAGTGGCGGGACAGGGTTGAACGAGCAGTACTTC
. | TRBJ1-1 | TRBV6-5 | TRBD1 | CASSPRQGVTEAFF | TGTGCCAGCAGTCCTAGACAGGGCGTCACTGAAGCTTTCTTT
. | TRBJ1-5 | TRBV7-2 | . | CASSLVGDYNQPQHF | TGTGCCAGCAGCTTAGTAGGGGACTACAATCAGCCCCAGCATTTT
. | TRBJ2-3 | TRBV2 | TRBD2 | CATLAGVSSTDTQYF | TGTGCCACCTTAGCGGGGGTGTCTAGCACAGATACGCAGTATTTT
once | TRBJ1-2 | TRBV21-1 | . | CASSKYDRSYGYTF | TGTGCCAGCAGCAAATACGACAGGAGCTATGGCTACACCTTC
. | TRBJ1-1 | TRBV3-1/TRBV3-2 | TRBD1 | CASSLRTGPNTEAFF | TGTGCCAGCAGCCTACGGACAGGACCGAACACTGAAGCTTTCTTT
few | TRBJ1-1 | TRBV7-2 | TRBD1 | CASSPGQGRDNTEAFF | TGTGCCAGCAGCCCAGGACAGGGGCGGGACAACACTGAAGCTTTCTTT
. | TRBJ2-1 | TRBV30 | TRBD2 | CAWSATSGARNEQFF | TGTGCCTGGAGCGCGACTAGCGGAGCGAGGAATGAGCAGTTCTTC
. | TRBJ2-2 | TRBV28 | TRBD2 | CASSPTRGGAVTDTGELFF | TGTGCCAGCAGCCCAACCCGGGGGGGGGCCGTAACCGACACCGGGGAGCTGTTTTTT
. | TRBJ2-1 | TRBV14 | . | CASSQGLEQFF | TGTGCCAGCAGCCAGGGGCTAGAGCAGTTCTTC
few | TRBJ2-7 | TRBV5-1 | TRBD2 | CASSPSFETSGGSAEQYF | TGCGCCAGCAGCCCCTCTTTTGAGACTAGCGGGGGCTCGGCCGAGCAGTACTTC
. | TRBJ2-7 | TRBV6-6 | . | CASSYFRGFEQYF | TGTGCCAGCAGTTACTTCAGGGGCTTCGAGCAGTACTTC